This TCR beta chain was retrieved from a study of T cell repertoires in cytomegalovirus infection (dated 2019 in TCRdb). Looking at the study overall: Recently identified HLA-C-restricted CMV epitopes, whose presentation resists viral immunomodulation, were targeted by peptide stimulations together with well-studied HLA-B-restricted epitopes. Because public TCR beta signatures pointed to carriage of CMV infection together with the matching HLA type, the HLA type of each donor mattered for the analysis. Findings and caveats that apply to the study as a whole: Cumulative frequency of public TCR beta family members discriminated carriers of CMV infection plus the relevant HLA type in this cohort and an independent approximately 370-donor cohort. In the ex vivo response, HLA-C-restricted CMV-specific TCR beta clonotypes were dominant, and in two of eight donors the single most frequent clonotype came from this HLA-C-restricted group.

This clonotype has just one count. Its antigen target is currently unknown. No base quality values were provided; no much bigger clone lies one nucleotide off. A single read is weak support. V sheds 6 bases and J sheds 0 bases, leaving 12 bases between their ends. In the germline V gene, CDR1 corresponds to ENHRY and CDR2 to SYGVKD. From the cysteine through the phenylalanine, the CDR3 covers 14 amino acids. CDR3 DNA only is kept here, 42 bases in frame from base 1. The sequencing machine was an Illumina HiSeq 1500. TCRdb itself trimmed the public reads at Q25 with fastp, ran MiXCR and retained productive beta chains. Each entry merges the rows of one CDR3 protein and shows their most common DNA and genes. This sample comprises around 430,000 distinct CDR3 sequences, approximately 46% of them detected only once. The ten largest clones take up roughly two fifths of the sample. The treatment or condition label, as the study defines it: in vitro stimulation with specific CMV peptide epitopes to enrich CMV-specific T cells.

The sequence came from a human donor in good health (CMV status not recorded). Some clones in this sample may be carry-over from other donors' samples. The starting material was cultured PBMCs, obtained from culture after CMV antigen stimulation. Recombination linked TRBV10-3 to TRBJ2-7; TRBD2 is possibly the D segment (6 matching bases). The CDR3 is CAIRKGSGSYEQYF. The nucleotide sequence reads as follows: TGTGCCATCAGAAAGGGTAGCGGCTCCTACGAGCAGTACTTC.